These 21 T cell receptor beta chains were all obtained from the same sample, sequenced in a study of beta chain features in type 1 diabetes. Expressed TCRB transcripts got sequenced, as all isolated RNA was reverse transcribed. TCRdb's table, derived via immunoSEQ multiplex PCR, lists solely in-frame clones and lacks some. This sample has under 450,000 clones; around 14% occur once, and the top ten carry roughly 0.038%. The sample comprised naive CD4+ T cells from blood. All receptors derive from a man aged 30 to 45 in good health.

The V and J genes are TRBV7-6 and TRBJ2-2, with TRBD2 as a possible D gene (5 bases). Germline CDR1 SGHVS, CDR2 FNYEAQ. CDR3 length: 15 residues. With 5 bases removed from V and 5 bases from J, the gap between germline ends came to 15 bases. The chain's CDR3 is CASSDAGVGTGELFF. The CDR3 DNA reads TGTGCCAGCAGCGACGCGGGCGTTGGAACCGGGGAGCTGTTTTTT.

In its sample, this clone was seen a few times. The rearrangement joins TRBV19 to TRBJ2-3; no definite D call. Trimming cost V 5 bases and J 2 bases, with 8 bases left between them. This CDR3 has 13 amino acids. Looked up from germline, CDR1 is LNHDA and CDR2 is SQIVND (reference sequence). This chain's CDR3 is CASSSRFTDTQYF. CDR3 nucleotide sequence: TGTGCCAGTAGTTCGCGGTTCACAGATACGCAGTATTTT.

The sample holds a few counts of this clone. The V and J genes are TRBV7-9 and TRBJ1-1, with D possibly matching TRBD1 (5 bases). The CDR3 extends over 15 amino acids. The germline CDR1 and CDR2 sequences are SEHNR and FQNEAQ (reference sequence). Trimming pared 8 bases from V and 5 bases from J, leaving 21 bases between. CDR3 protein: CASFKGGGSKTEAFF. In nucleotides, the CDR3 is TGTGCCAGCTTCAAGGGTGGGGGTTCGAAGACTGAAGCTTTCTTT.

This clone was observed a handful of times. The V gene is TRBV18, the J gene TRBJ2-7; the match to TRBD1 covers 10 bases. Trimming cost V 3 bases and J 2 bases; bases outside gene matches: 4. This CDR3 is 15 amino acids long. In germline, CDR1 is KGHSH, CDR2 LQKENI. CDR3 amino acids: CASSPPGQGPYEQYF. As DNA, the CDR3 is TGTGCCAGCTCACCCCCGGGACAGGGGCCCTACGAGCAGTACTTC.

The chain couples TRBV14 to TRBJ2-5; TRBD2 is a possible D gene (6 bases). CDR1 is SGHDN and CDR2 is FVKESK in the germline V gene. The CDR3 length is 14 residues. V was clipped by 5 bases and J by 5 bases, with 15 bases between them. The CDR3 loop reads CASSSTRTTETQYF. The DNA for the CDR3 is TGTGCCAGCAGCTCCACGCGGACTACCGAGACCCAGTACTTC.

This clone has just a few counts. J is TRBJ2-7 and V is TRBV30; D perhaps matches TRBD2 (6 bases). V was shortened by 8 bases and J by 2 bases, with 16 bases between the two germline ends. The germline CDR1 and CDR2 sequences are GTSNPN and SVGIG (reference sequence). The CDR3 runs to 13 residues. The CDR3 nucleotides read TGTGCCGGGACTTCTCGGGTTCCCTACGAGCAGTACGTC. This gives the protein CAGTSRVPYEQYV.

This clone has just a few counts. The genes are TRBV27 and TRBJ1-2; D remains ambiguous. The ends were cut back, 0 bases at V and 6 bases at J, with 14 bases in the middle. CDR1 and CDR2 (germline): MNHEY, SMNVEV (reference sequence). The length of the CDR3 is 15 residues. This CDR3 is CASSLSPGGEDGYTF. The CDR3 DNA reads as TGTGCCAGCAGTTTATCGCCAGGCGGCGAGGATGGCTACACCTTC.

V and J are TRBV7-9 and TRBJ2-1; D gene ambiguous. V lost 1 base to trimming and J lost 5 bases, with 6 bases between them. CDR1 SEHNR and CDR2 FQNEAQ come from the germline V gene (reference sequence). CDR3 length: 13 amino acids. CDR3 bases: TGTGCCAGCAGCTTAGACCATAACAATGAGCAGTTCTTC. Translated, it gives CASSLDHNNEQFF.

This clone was detected only a few times. The rearrangement links TRBV30 to TRBJ1-3, with D uncertain. V lost 5 bases and J lost 0, with 11 bases in between. This CDR3 has 14 amino acids. From germline, CDR1 is GTSNPN and CDR2 SVGIG (reference sequence). The CDR3 DNA sequence: TGTGCCTGGTCCAACGTCGTCTCTGGAAACACCATATATTTT. It yields the protein CAWSNVVSGNTIYF.

This clone was counted between two and nine times. The rearrangement joins TRBV5-4 to TRBJ1-6, with 7 bases aligning to TRBD1. The germline V gene has CDR1 SGHNT and CDR2 YYREEE (reference sequence). Trimming took 4 bases from V and 5 from J; bases not matched to a gene: 6. This CDR3 has 15 residues. The CDR3 loop is CASSTGTVNNSPLHF. The CDR3 DNA reads TGTGCCAGCAGCACCGGGACAGTCAATAATTCACCCCTCCACTTT.

The rearrangement links TRBV18 to TRBJ1-1; 7 nucleotides match TRBD1. This CDR3 region has 15 residues. Germline lookup yields CDR1 KGHSH and CDR2 LQKENI. V shed 3 bases and J 4 bases; nucleotides not matched to a gene: 8. The CDR3 region is CASSPKTGFGTEAFF. CDR3 in DNA: TGTGCCAGCTCACCTAAGACAGGGTTTGGCACTGAAGCTTTCTTT.

This clone was recorded a few times. The rearrangement links TRBV29-1 to TRBJ2-6; D ambiguous. From germline, CDR1 is SQVTM and CDR2 ANQGSEA. Trimming took 5 bases from V and 1 from J, leaving 12 bases between them. The length of the CDR3 is 15 residues. The CDR3 region is CSVSLTGSGANVLTF. The DNA of the CDR3 is TGCAGCGTTTCTTTGACGGGTTCTGGGGCCAACGTCCTGACTTTC.

This clone has more than one count but fewer than ten. This chain uses TRBV18 with TRBJ2-5; D gene unclear. The CDR3 spans 16 residues. CDR1 and CDR2 from the germline V gene are KGHSH and LQKENI. The germline V and J ends were trimmed by 3 bases and 1 base, with 15 bases remaining between them. The CDR3 sequence is CASSPLPPGIQETQYF. The DNA of the CDR3 is TGTGCCAGCTCACCTCTCCCTCCCGGAATCCAAGAGACCCAGTACTTC.

This clone has only a few counts. The V gene is TRBV5-4, the J gene TRBJ2-7; TRBD2 aligns across 7 bases. V lost 2 bases and J lost 3; bases outside the gene matches: 2. This CDR3 contains 13 residues. The germline V gene encodes CDR1 SGHNT and CDR2 YYREEE (reference sequence). CDR3 loop: CASSFGGGYEQYF. CDR3 nucleotide sequence: TGTGCCAGCAGCTTCGGCGGGGGCTACGAGCAGTACTTC.

This clone has more than one count but fewer than ten. The chain employs TRBV30 and TRBJ1-5; no reliable D call. V was clipped by 0 bases and J by 6 bases, with 18 bases between them. Germline V gene lookup returns CDR1 GTSNPN and CDR2 SVGIG (reference sequence). The CDR3 runs 16 residues. CDR3 loop: CAWSVSGAQRGQPQHF. The CDR3 region has the DNA TGTGCCTGGAGTGTATCAGGTGCCCAGCGAGGTCAGCCCCAGCATTTT.

A few counts support this clone. V usage is TRBV30 and J usage is TRBJ2-1; a possible D gene is TRBD2 (5 bases). The CDR3 is 11 residues long. The V and J ends lost 4 bases and 4 bases respectively, with 5 bases between them. The V gene's germline CDR1 is GTSNPN and CDR2 SVGIG (reference sequence). CDR3 coding DNA: TGTGCCTGGAAGCGGTACAATGAGCAGTTCTTC. Translated: CAWKRYNEQFF.

Turning to this clone: The same CDR3 also results from other DNA sequences found in this sample. This sequence joins TRBV29-1 and TRBJ1-1, with a possible D match to TRBD1 (5 bases). V lost 3 bases to trimming and J lost 4 bases, with 12 bases between them. Germline CDR1 and CDR2: SQVTM and ANQGSEA. The CDR3 has 13 amino acids. CDR3 loop: CSVDRGGGTEAFF. CDR3 bases: TGCAGCGTTGACCGGGGTGGGGGCACTGAAGCTTTCTTT.

Points on this clone: The identical CDR3 is also encoded by other nucleotide sequences in the sample. The chain employs TRBV2 and TRBJ1-1; 8 bases agree with TRBD1. This CDR3 contains 13 residues. Germline V lookup: CDR1 SNHLY, CDR2 FYNNEI. The ends lost 6 bases at V and 1 base at J; junction bases unmatched: 1. CDR3 in DNA: TGTGCCAGCAGCGGACAGGGGAACACTGAAGCTTTCTTT. Amino acids: CASSGQGNTEAFF.

This clone was found a few times. J is TRBJ2-2 and V is TRBV9; 11 nucleotides line up with TRBD2. With 0 bases clipped from V and 5 bases from J, the junction kept 6 bases outside the gene matches. Per the germline V gene, CDR1 is SGDLS and CDR2 is YYNGEE. The length of the CDR3 is 17 residues. The CDR3 bases are TGTGCCAGCAGCGTAGGCCCCCGGACTAGCGGGACCGGGGAGCTGTTTTTT. Translating gives CASSVGPRTSGTGELFF.

The rearrangement links TRBV5-4 to TRBJ2-1; 8 positions match TRBD2. CDR1 SGHNT and CDR2 YYREEE come from the germline V gene (reference sequence). The CDR3 has 16 residues. With 3 bases clipped from V and 10 bases from J, the junction kept 15 bases outside the gene matches. The CDR3 DNA is TGTGCCAGCAGCTGGGGTTCGTCGGCGGGAGGCCGGGAGCAGTTCTTC. Its translation: CASSWGSSAGGREQFF.

The J gene is TRBJ1-1, the V gene TRBV1. TRBV1 is a listed pseudogene. The CDR3 sequence is 13 residues long. The CDR3 nucleotides are TGCACCAGCAGCCAAGTGCACCTCACTGAAGCTTTCTTT. Translation gives CTSSQVHLTEAFF.